A selection of T cell receptor beta chains follows, all from one sample in a study of technical replicates of blood from a few donors. TCRdb keeps only in-frame clones here, not all; method: immunoSEQ multiplex PCR. The top ten clones hold under 0.3% of a sample with about 75,000 clones, approximately 96% of them seen once. The source material was T cells isolated from PBMCs. These receptors were collected from a human donor in good health. CDR3s leave out the opening cysteine and the closing phenylalanine or tryptophan. D genes are given only for firm matches.

v_call,d_call,j_call,cdr3_aa
TRBV30,-,TRBJ2-1,AWSVRGGPYNEQF
TRBV27,-,TRBJ1-5,ASSSKTEIDQPQH
TRBV6-6,TRBD2,TRBJ2-3,ASSHLAGEFHTQY
TRBV4-3,-,TRBJ1-2,ASSQDITGSGYT
TRBV6-4,-,TRBJ1-1,ASSDSVSTEAF
TRBV30,TRBD1,TRBJ2-7,AWKGTGDYEQY
TRBV11-2,-,TRBJ1-1,ASSLDLTVAEAF
TRBV9,-,TRBJ2-2,ASSVGTNTGELF
TRBV6-1,-,TRBJ1-2,ASIPGGFQVVGYT
TRBV5-1,-,TRBJ2-7,ASRRTDNYEQY
TRBV5-6,TRBD1,TRBJ1-3,ASSLLLTGDRNTIY
TRBV10-3,-,TRBJ1-1,AISARLADTEAF
TRBV30,-,TRBJ1-1,AWSADSNTEAF
TRBV6-1,-,TRBJ1-2,ASSVGTPYGYT
TRBV5-1,-,TRBJ2-1,ASSLSLEQF
TRBV30,TRBD1,TRBJ2-7,AWKQGSTYEQY
TRBV5-1,-,TRBJ2-7,ASSLPAAGEQY
TRBV28,-,TRBJ2-3,ASSFSLYTDTQY
TRBV9,-,TRBJ1-1,ASSVGGRTEAF
TRBV4-1,TRBD2,TRBJ2-3,ASSPLAGPTDTQY
TRBV7-9,TRBD2,TRBJ2-3,ASTGRLASPDTQY
TRBV5-1,-,TRBJ2-1,ASSLDGVGGEQF
TRBV28,TRBD1,TRBJ2-5,ASSSRQGATWGGTQY
TRBV28,-,TRBJ2-1,ASSLWDYRGVSYNEQF
TRBV5-6,-,TRBJ1-2,ASSLRTGYGYT
TRBV4-2,TRBD2,TRBJ2-2,ASSQEGASGRETGELF
TRBV5-4,TRBD2,TRBJ2-7,ASSGGPSGPPYEQY
TRBV30,-,TRBJ1-1,AWSAGVNTEAF
TRBV28,TRBD1,TRBJ2-7,ASRTLQGFSLYEQY
TRBV7-3,-,TRBJ2-1,ASSTTRVNRHNEQF
TRBV13,TRBD1,TRBJ2-1,ASSSSGQGSYNEQF
TRBV9,TRBD1,TRBJ2-7,ASSIGTGIPDYEQY
TRBV14,-,TRBJ1-2,ASSQDPTGWWYGYT
TRBV7-9,-,TRBJ1-1,ASSPNWNTEAF
TRBV27,-,TRBJ2-7,ASGILGTYEQY
TRBV5-8,TRBD1,TRBJ2-7,ASSSRDRLHEQY
TRBV6-4,-,TRBJ2-6,ASTLTPGANVLT
TRBV9,TRBD1,TRBJ2-2,ASSVAGGQGDTGELF
TRBV30,-,TRBJ2-2,AWTGVGVVPGELF
TRBV28,-,TRBJ1-1,ASSLTPLNTEAF
TRBV12-5,-,TRBJ1-5,ASGSGRVQGFSQPQH
TRBV27,-,TRBJ2-3,ASSLSPHTDTQY
TRBV10-2,-,TRBJ2-7,ASRLAYEQY
TRBV7-3,-,TRBJ1-1,ASSLGGTTEAF
TRBV11-3,TRBD2,TRBJ2-3,ASSLAQRWVGGLDTDTQY
TRBV5-1,-,TRBJ1-5,ASSLGAQGNQPQH
TRBV28,TRBD1,TRBJ2-1,ASSRDRGGEQF
TRBV2,-,TRBJ1-1,ASSGGESEAF
TRBV5-1,-,TRBJ2-5,ASSLEEGIRGPQETQY
TRBV4-2,-,TRBJ1-3,ASSRNQAPGNTIY
TRBV4-2,-,TRBJ2-3,ASSQDEGEGTDTQY
TRBV10-1,TRBD2,TRBJ2-1,ASSVFAGTSGYNEQF
TRBV29-1,TRBD1,TRBJ2-7,SVDKGQDHEQY
TRBV29-1,-,TRBJ2-3,SVFFMTEGTDTQY